These 30 T cell receptor beta chains came from one sample sequenced in a study of blood T cell repertoires in COVID-19. TCRdb keeps only in-frame clones here, not all; method: immunoSEQ multiplex PCR. This sample has a few hundred thousand clones, with roughly 85% found just once. Material: peripheral blood. The origin of the receptors is a woman aged 18-29 years with acute or convalescent COVID-19.

CDR3 bases: TGTGCCTGGACAGGGGGCTTCTTTGGAAACACCATATATTTT. Translation: CAWTGGFFGNTIYF. V usage is TRBV30 and J usage is TRBJ1-3, with 8 bases fitting TRBD1. The CDR3 loop spans 14 amino acids. Germline CDR1 reads GTSNPN; CDR2 reads SVGIG (reference sequence). V dropped 4 bases and J dropped 3; count of bases not matched to a gene: 5.

The chain links TRBV19 to TRBJ2-1, with 11 bases that match TRBD2. V was clipped by 6 bases and J by 9 bases; unmatched bases: 1. CDR1 is LNHDA, CDR2 SQIVND, per germline (reference sequence). There are 12 residues in the CDR3. As DNA, the CDR3 is TGTGCCAGTAGGCTAGCGGGGGGTGAGCAGTTCTTC. Translated, it gives CASRLAGGEQFF.

The chain employs TRBV6-5 and TRBJ1-5; D call uncertain. The CDR3 runs to 13 residues. The V end lost 0 bases, the J end lost 6 bases, and 6 bases lay between the germline ends. Per germline, CDR1 MNHEY and CDR2 SVGAGI. The CDR3 DNA follows: TGTGCCAGCAGTTACTCGAGTGGTCAGCCCCAGCATTTT. Protein product: CASSYSSGQPQHF.

The chain carries TRBV2 and TRBJ2-7; 11 positions match TRBD2. J was trimmed by 2 bases and V by 7 bases; bases with no gene match: 22. CDR3 length equals 20 residues. CDR1 is SNHLY and CDR2 is FYNNEI in the germline V gene. The CDR3 region has the DNA TGTGCCAGCAATCCCCCTCCGATTAGTAGCGGGAGGGCCGTTCCCTACGAGCAGTACTTC. It specifies CASNPPPISSGRAVPYEQYF.

The chain recombines TRBV29-1 with TRBJ2-1; 7 bases agree with TRBD2. Germline V gene sequence: CDR1 SQVTM, CDR2 ANQGSEA. The length of the CDR3 is 13 residues. The trim removed 6 bases at V and 8 bases at J, leaving 10 bases unmatched. The CDR3 region is CSVMLLGGDEQFF. The CDR3, as DNA: TGCAGCGTGATGCTCCTGGGGGGGGATGAGCAGTTCTTC.

The V and J genes are TRBV5-6 and TRBJ1-2; D gene unclear. This CDR3 has 13 residues. V gave up 0 bases and J gave up 6 bases, with 9 bases separating them. Per the germline V gene, CDR1 is SGHDT and CDR2 is YYEEEE. CDR3: CASSLEQTNGYTF. The CDR3 DNA follows: TGTGCCAGCAGCTTGGAACAGACTAATGGCTACACCTTC. The entire variable domain, with the rest obtained from reference TRBV5-6 and TRBJ1-2, is as follows: DAGVTQSPTHLIKTRGQQVTLRCSPKSGHDTVSWYQQALGQGPQFIFQYYEEEERQRGNFPDRFSGHQFPNYSSELNVNALLLGDSALYLCASSLEQTNGYTFGSGTRLTVV.

The chain joins TRBV6-5 to TRBJ1-3, with unresolved D. The CDR3 length is 10 residues. Germline values: CDR1 MNHEY, CDR2 SVGAGI. V lost 8 bases, J lost 4 bases, and 3 bases lay in between. The CDR3 spells CASLGNTIYF. The DNA for the CDR3 is TGTGCCAGCCTGGGAAACACCATATATTTT.

The rearrangement uses TRBV5-6 and TRBJ2-1; D is perhaps TRBD1 (6 bases). The CDR3 consists of 13 residues. V shed 3 bases and J shed 4 bases, with 8 bases lying between them. Germline CDR1 reads SGHDT; CDR2 reads YYEEEE. CDR3 protein: CASSSDRYNEQFF. In DNA, the CDR3 is TGTGCCAGCAGCTCTGACAGGTACAATGAGCAGTTCTTC.

This chain connects TRBV19 to TRBJ1-1, with 8 bases matching TRBD1. This CDR3 has 15 residues. The germline CDR1 and CDR2 sequences are LNHDA and SQIVND (reference sequence). J gave up 7 bases and V 4 bases, and 11 bases lay outside the gene matches. The CDR3 protein is CASSTLLDREDEAFF. CDR3 in DNA: TGTGCCAGTAGTACCCTTCTGGACAGGGAGGATGAAGCTTTCTTT.

The gene calls are TRBV5-6 and TRBJ1-1; D is ambiguous. Germline CDR1 SGHDT, CDR2 YYEEEE. The CDR3 totals 13 residues. With 6 bases removed from V and 1 base from J, the gap between germline ends came to 10 bases. CDR3 in DNA: TGTGCCAGCAAACACACCTCGAACACTGAAGCTTTCTTT. Protein sequence: CASKHTSNTEAFF. The entire variable domain, with the rest obtained from reference TRBV5-6 and TRBJ1-1, is as follows: DAGVTQSPTHLIKTRGQQVTLRCSPKSGHDTVSWYQQALGQGPQFIFQYYEEEERQRGNFPDRFSGHQFPNYSSELNVNALLLGDSALYLCASKHTSNTEAFFGQGTRLTVV.

The chain joins TRBV30 to TRBJ1-6, with 12 positions matching TRBD1. The CDR3 length is 18 residues. The germline gives CDR1 GTSNPN, CDR2 SVGIG (reference sequence). V was pared by 0 bases and J by 8 bases, with 11 bases of the junction left unmatched. CDR3 nucleotide sequence: TGTGCCTGGAGTGTAGGGACAGGGGGCCTAGATGGGGATTCACCCCTCCACTTT. Translating gives CAWSVGTGGLDGDSPLHF.

The chain has TRBV15 and TRBJ2-7; no definite D call. Deletions cut 1 base from V and 0 bases from J, with 4 bases between. The CDR3 runs to 13 residues. CDR1 is LNHNV and CDR2 is YYDKDF in the germline V gene (reference sequence). CDR3 sequence reads: CATSRGSSYEQYF. The CDR3 nucleotides are TGTGCCACCAGCAGAGGTAGCTCCTACGAGCAGTACTTC.

DNA for the CDR3: TGTGCCAGCAGTCCTCCTCAGGGGAAAACAAGCAATCAGCCCCAGCATTTT. Amino acid sequence: CASSPPQGKTSNQPQHF. This chain links TRBV28 with TRBJ1-5; tentative D call: TRBD1 (6 bases). Per germline, CDR1 MDHEN and CDR2 SYDVKM. The V end lost 5 bases, the J end lost 1 base, and 18 bases lay between the germline ends. CDR3 length: 17 residues. Complete variable domain (other parts from reference TRBV28 and TRBJ1-5): DVKVTQSSRYLVKRTGEKVFLECVQDMDHENMFWYRQDPGLGLRLIYFSYDVKMKEKGDIPEGYSVSREKKERFSLILESASTNQTSMYLCASSPPQGKTSNQPQHFGDGTRLSIL.

This chain joins TRBV6-2 or TRBV6-3 and TRBJ1-2; 7 nucleotides agree with TRBD1. The germline CDR1 and CDR2 sequences are MNHEY and SVGEGT. V gave up 0 bases and J gave up 3 bases; unmatched junction bases: 10. The CDR3 is made up of 17 amino acids. The CDR3 protein is CASSYSGQRALDYGYTF. For the CDR3, the DNA is TGTGCCAGCAGTTACTCGGGACAGAGGGCACTTGACTATGGCTACACCTTC.

This chain uses TRBV27 with TRBJ1-1, with a weak D call TRBD1 (5 bases). This CDR3 contains 14 residues. Per the germline V gene, CDR1 is MNHEY and CDR2 is SMNVEV (reference sequence). V lost 3 bases, J lost 4 bases, and 12 bases lay in between. As DNA, the CDR3 is TGTGCCAGCAGTTTGGGGGGGATAATCACTGAAGCTTTCTTT. It translates to CASSLGGIITEAFF.

The chain carries TRBV12-5 and TRBJ2-1, with 10 positions matching TRBD2. The germline V gene has CDR1 LGHNT and CDR2 FRNRAP. The J segment lost 9 bases and the V segment lost 3 bases, leaving 11 bases of the junction unmatched. The CDR3 runs to 16 residues. CDR3 region: CASGFTSGNLLGEQFF. CDR3 sequence (DNA): TGTGCTAGTGGTTTCACTAGCGGGAATCTTTTAGGTGAGCAGTTCTTC.

The chain employs TRBV11-3 and TRBJ2-1; 7 bases agree with TRBD2. The CDR3 loop spans 13 amino acids. Germline loops: CDR1 SGHNT, CDR2 YENEEA. Losses at the gene ends were 3 bases for V and 7 bases for J; bases not matched to a gene: 3. CDR3 nucleotide sequence: TGTGCCAGCAGCTTGGGGACTACAAATGAGCAGTTCTTC. It translates to CASSLGTTNEQFF.

This chain joins TRBV4-1 and TRBJ1-6, with unresolved D. V lost 0 bases and J lost 11, with 8 bases in between. The CDR3 has 13 amino acids. Germline loops: CDR1 MGHRA, CDR2 YSYEKL. The DNA for the CDR3 is TGCGCCAGCAGCCAAGACGGGAGTGCACCCCTCCACTTT. Translation gives CASSQDGSAPLHF.

This clone has a handful of counts. The chain recombines TRBV2 with TRBJ2-3; 9 bases are shared with TRBD2. CDR3 size: 16 residues. Germline CDR1 SNHLY, CDR2 FYNNEI. With V trimmed by 5 bases and J by 4 bases, 10 bases remained unmatched. The CDR3 coding sequence is TGTGCCAGCAGTTACACCGGGACTAGCTCTGCAGATACGCAGTATTTT. Translating it yields CASSYTGTSSADTQYF.

This CDR3 is CASSFGGGRTEAFF. The CDR3 bases are TGTGCCAGCAGCTTTGGGGGGGGGAGGACTGAAGCTTTCTTT. This rearrangement joins TRBV7-2 to TRBJ1-1; TRBD1 might be the D (5 bases). CDR1 and CDR2 (germline): SGHTA, FQGNSA. The CDR3 contains 14 residues. V lost 3 bases to trimming and J lost 5 bases, with 13 bases between them.

The chain is built from TRBV2 and TRBJ1-5; D perhaps matches TRBD1 (6 bases). This CDR3 is built from 14 residues. In germline, CDR1 is SNHLY, CDR2 FYNNEI. With 5 bases removed from V and 0 bases from J, the gap between germline ends came to 8 bases. The CDR3 reads CASSWTDSNQPQHF. CDR3 DNA sequence: TGTGCCAGCAGTTGGACAGATAGCAATCAGCCCCAGCATTTT. Filled out from reference TRBV2 and TRBJ1-5, the complete variable domain reads EPEVTQTPSHQVTQMGQEVILRCVPISNHLYFYWYRQILGQKVEFLVSFYNNEISEKSEIFDDQFSVERPDGSNFTLKIRSTKLEDSAMYFCASSWTDSNQPQHFGDGTRLSIL.

The CDR3 DNA reads TGTGCCAGCAGCTTAGATCTACGGTTTGAAGCTTTCTTT. Translation: CASSLDLRFEAFF. This chain links TRBV11-2 with TRBJ1-1; D gene uncertain. This CDR3 is 13 amino acids long. Germline CDR1 and CDR2: SGHAT and FQNNGV. V shed 0 bases and J shed 7 bases, with 9 bases lying between them.

The V and J genes are TRBV19 and TRBJ1-2; 7 bases fit TRBD1. Trimming removed 7 bases from V and 2 bases from J; junction bases left unmatched: 10. Germline values: CDR1 LNHDA, CDR2 SQIVND (reference sequence). CDR3 size: 15 residues. CDR3 region: CASKSGGQKNYGYTF. The CDR3, as DNA: TGTGCCAGTAAGTCAGGGGGACAGAAAAACTATGGCTACACCTTC.

This clone was detected a few times. This chain joins TRBV6-1 and TRBJ2-1, with TRBD1 as a possible D gene (8 bases). Trimming took off 1 base at V and 4 bases at J, with 11 bases between the two ends. CDR3 length: 15 amino acids. Germline CDR1 reads MNHNS; CDR2 reads SASEGT. Here the CDR3 reads CASSEDRGGYNEQFF. In DNA form, the CDR3 reads TGTGCCAGCAGTGAAGACAGGGGGGGTTACAATGAGCAGTTCTTC.

This chain joins TRBV3-1 (or the pseudogene TRBV3-2) and TRBJ1-3; no firm D call. The germline V gene encodes CDR1 LGHDT and CDR2 YNNKEL (reference sequence). The CDR3 contains 13 residues. V shed 0 bases and J shed 12 bases, with 12 bases lying between them. CDR3 in amino acids: CASSQEMIQNIYF. The CDR3 DNA reads TGTGCCAGCAGCCAAGAAATGATACAGAACATATATTTT.

In DNA form, the CDR3 reads TGTGCCAGCAGTTTCGAATCCGGGACAGGGGTACTCACAGACAATCAGCCCCAGCATTTT. Translation gives CASSFESGTGVLTDNQPQHF. The chain combines TRBV27 with TRBJ1-5; 10 positions match TRBD1. Germline assignment: CDR1 MNHEY and CDR2 SMNVEV (reference sequence). V dropped 3 bases and J dropped 3; count of bases not matched to a gene: 17. The CDR3 runs 20 residues.

There are a few counts of this clone. This chain joins TRBV15 and TRBJ2-2; a possible D gene is TRBD1 (5 bases). Germline assignment: CDR1 LNHNV and CDR2 YYDKDF (reference sequence). The CDR3 has 17 residues. Trimming took 2 bases from V and 0 from J, leaving 13 bases between them. The CDR3 here is CATSRWGSAPNTGELFF. The CDR3 nucleotides are TGTGCCACCAGCAGATGGGGCTCAGCGCCGAACACCGGGGAGCTGTTTTTT. Complete variable domain (other parts from reference TRBV15 and TRBJ2-2): DAMVIQNPRYQVTQFGKPVTLSCSQTLNHNVMYWYQQKSSQAPKLLFHYYDKDFNNEADTPDNFQSRRPNTSFCFLDIRSPGLGDTAMYLCATSRWGSAPNTGELFFGEGSRLTVL.

This clone has a single count. This chain links TRBV10-3 with TRBJ2-5; 12 positions match TRBD2. Germline-derived CDR1 and CDR2 are ENHRY and SYGVKD. Losses at the gene ends were 2 bases for V and 1 base for J; bases not matched to a gene: 5. This CDR3 has 17 amino acids. CDR3 sequence (DNA): TGTGCCATCAGTGAGGGACTAGCGGGGACCTCCCAAGAGACCCAGTACTTC. Protein: CAISEGLAGTSQETQYF.

In its sample, this clone was seen a few times. The chain has TRBV3-1 (or the pseudogene TRBV3-2) and TRBJ1-2; 7 bases are shared with TRBD1. The germline V gene has CDR1 LGHDT and CDR2 YNNKEL (reference sequence). This CDR3 contains 13 residues. V trimming: 4 bases; J trimming: 8 bases; junction bases outside the gene matches: 7. As DNA, the CDR3 is TGTGCCAGCAGCCCGGACTCAGGGGGGGGCTACACCTTC. It encodes CASSPDSGGGYTF.

J is TRBJ2-7 and V is TRBV3-1 (or the pseudogene TRBV3-2), with TRBD2 identical over 7 bases. The CDR3 contains 16 residues. Germline-derived CDR1 and CDR2 are LGHDT and YNNKEL (reference sequence). J was trimmed by 1 base and V by 4 bases; bases with no gene match: 10. The DNA for the CDR3 is TGTGCCAGCAGCCTCACAACGACTAGCTATTCCTACGAGCAGTACTTC. It translates to CASSLTTTSYSYEQYF.